These T cell receptor beta chains were read from a single sample in a study of T-cell memory formation after mild COVID-19. Using its own MiXCR run on the 5' RACE reads, TCRdb lists one record per CDR3 protein. The data show roughly 110,000 distinct CDR3 sequences, more than 15% seen once. The specimen was PBMCs or a T cell subset sorted from them (not recorded which). These TCRs come from an adult woman who had mild COVID-19 (a few samples of this study predate the infection). Cell type and time point are not known. Each CDR3 is given with its conserved first and last residue. D genes are given only for firm matches. Expanded clones are given a class, and other clones once, few, many or no size at all.

TRBV30,few,TRBD1,TRBJ2-7,TGTGCCTGGAGTTCCGGGACAGGGGTATACGAGCAGTACTTC,CAWSSGTGVYEQYF
TRBV7-9,-,TRBD1,TRBJ1-4,TGTGCCAGCAGCTCGGGGACAGGGTATGGTGAAAAACTGTTTTTT,CASSSGTGYGEKLFF
TRBV7-9,-,-,TRBJ1-2,TGTGCCAGCAGCTTAGCTCAGGGTTATGGCTACACCTTC,CASSLAQGYGYTF
TRBV7-9,few,-,TRBJ1-2,TGTGCCAGCAGCGGACGGGACGGCACTAACTATGGCTACACCTTC,CASSGRDGTNYGYTF
TRBV28,-,-,TRBJ2-5,TGTGCCAGCAGGGGTGAAGAGACCCAGTACTTC,CASRGEETQYF
TRBV15,few,TRBD2,TRBJ2-2,TGTGCCACCAGCGGCCGGGGGGGGTCGGCCGGGGAGCTGTTTTTT,CATSGRGGSAGELFF
TRBV10-3,few,TRBD2,TRBJ2-5,TGTGCCATCAGTGAGCCTAGCGGGGGGTCCCCAGAGACCCAGTACTTC,CAISEPSGGSPETQYF
TRBV2,-,-,TRBJ2-7,TGTGCCAGCATGCGGATCTACGAGCAGTACTTC,CASMRIYEQYF
TRBV5-1,-,-,TRBJ2-5,TGCGCCAGCAGCTTGCTAGGACGGAAAGAGACCCAGTACTTC,CASSLLGRKETQYF
TRBV7-8,many,-,TRBJ1-5,TGTGCCAGCAGCGCAAGCCGGGACCCTAGGTCCAATCAGCCCCAGCATTTT,CASSASRDPRSNQPQHF
TRBV20-1,many,TRBD2,TRBJ2-1,TGCAGTGCACCCACTAGCGGTCAGGTGGTGTATGAGCAGTTCTTC,CSAPTSGQVVYEQFF
TRBV7-3,-,TRBD1,TRBJ1-1,TGTGCCAGCAGCTTAACTGGTAACAGGGGTACTGAAGCTTTCTTT,CASSLTGNRGTEAFF
TRBV19,-,TRBD2,TRBJ2-3,TGTGCCAGTAGTATGAGGGGAGGGGCCGCAGATACGCAGTATTTT,CASSMRGGAADTQYF
TRBV7-9,-,TRBD2,TRBJ2-3,TGTGCCAGCAGCCCGCCGGGACTAGCGGGAGCAGATACGCAGTATTTT,CASSPPGLAGADTQYF
TRBV27,-,-,TRBJ2-7,TGTGCCAGCAGTATTCACCTGGCGGCTGAGCAGTACTTC,CASSIHLAAEQYF
TRBV5-1,-,TRBD1,TRBJ2-2,TGCGCCAGCAGCTGGACAGGGAATGGCGGGGAGCTGTTTTTT,CASSWTGNGGELFF
TRBV24-1,few,-,TRBJ2-3,TGTGCCATCCAAGCCGGTGGCACAGATACGCAGTATTTT,CAIQAGGTDTQYF
TRBV27,-,-,TRBJ2-1,TGTGCCAGCAGCCCTGGACAGATCAGCTCCTACAATGAGCAGTTCTTC,CASSPGQISSYNEQFF